The next 5 T cell receptor beta chains were all read from a single sample in a study of cytomegalovirus exposure and HLA in healthy donors. A multiplex PCR was run with 60 Vbeta primers and 13 Jbeta primers. Libraries were prepared by immunoSEQ multiplex PCR; TCRdb keeps only in-frame clonotypes and omits some of them. The data show around 130,000 clones, over 70% seen once. Input material: PBMCs. The receptors here all came from a woman in her thirties or forties in good health and CMV-seronegative.

The CDR3 region is CASSFEGSSGSGGQGDTQYF. DNA of the CDR3: TGTGCCAGCAGTTTTGAAGGGTCCTCTGGTTCGGGAGGGCAGGGAGATACGCAGTATTTT. The chain has TRBV28 and TRBJ2-3, with 8 bases aligning to TRBD2. The CDR3 covers 20 residues. Germline V lookup: CDR1 MDHEN, CDR2 SYDVKM. V lost 3 bases to trimming and J lost 5 bases; unmatched junction nucleotides: 22.

On this clone itself: The junction and the germline gene differ at one end; a read error may be behind it. The chain couples TRBV5-1 to TRBJ2-4; maybe TRBD2 (6 bases). The CDR3 runs to 15 residues. Germline values: CDR1 SGHRS, CDR2 YFSETQ. CDR3: CASSFGGSIENSQYF. Here the CDR3 DNA reads TGCGCCAGCAGCTTTGGGGGGTCGATCGAAAACAGTCAGTACTTC.

This clone was seen just once. The chain is built from TRBV27 and TRBJ2-3, with TRBD2 as a possible D gene (5 bases). Germline V gene lookup returns CDR1 MNHEY and CDR2 SMNVEV (reference sequence). The V end lost 1 base, the J end lost 6 bases, and 17 bases lay between the germline ends. This CDR3 has 16 residues. The CDR3 sequence: CASSLLRTAGMDTQYF. The DNA of the CDR3 is TGTGCCAGCAGTTTATTACGGACGGCGGGCATGGATACGCAGTATTTT.

V and J are TRBV29-1 and TRBJ2-7, with 10 bases aligning to TRBD1. Trimming removed 5 bases from V and 5 bases from J; junction bases left unmatched: 3. This CDR3 has 12 residues. Germline lookup yields CDR1 SQVTM and CDR2 ANQGSEA. The DNA for the CDR3 is TGCAGCGTTAAGACAGGGGGCGACGAGCAGTACTTC. Its protein product is CSVKTGGDEQYF.

With regard to this clone: A junction end diverges from the germline sequence, so it may reflect a read error. The chain joins TRBV2 to TRBJ2-5, with TRBD1 identical over 10 bases. The CDR3 runs to 15 residues. Per germline, CDR1 SNHLY and CDR2 FYNNEI. The CDR3: CASREGTGVTETQYF. For the CDR3, the DNA is TGTGCCAGCAGGGAAGGGACAGGGGTTACGGAGACCCAGTACTTC.